This T cell receptor beta chain originates from a study of CD8 T cells in Susac syndrome. The study's findings and limits: The study admitted that it had a relatively small number of individuals in its TCR sequencing and HLA analysis.

Trimming removed 2 bases at V and 0 bases at J, with 5 bases between. CDR1 MGHRA and CDR2 YSYEKL come from the germline V gene. The length of the CDR3 is 13 residues. When the RNA was reverse transcribed, random hexamers were used with an input of roughly 0.45 to 1 ug. Amplification of TCR beta CDR3 was carried out by immunoSEQ multiplex PCR, which covered 54 Vbeta and 13 Jbeta segments. TCRdb called the immunoSEQ multiplex PCR reads again in MiXCR, with one record for every CDR3 protein. The sample has some 120,000 distinct CDR3 sequences, 91% seen once. TCR beta was sequenced from blood CD8+ and CD4+ T cells. A remark on this clonotype: Its antigen is undetermined.

The sample consisted of CD8+ T cells from PBMCs. The clonotype originates from a human donor with multiple sclerosis. This sequence joins TRBV4-1 and TRBJ2-7; D is uncertain. CDR3 bases: TGCGCCAGCAGCCAACCTTTCTCCTACGAGCAGTACTTC. It codes for CASSQPFSYEQYF.